This TCR beta chain emerged from a study of blood T cell repertoires in COVID-19. Study-wide context: From the United States, Italy and Spain came samples of acute and convalescent COVID-19. Sources were T cells, B-cell-depleted T cells, or PBMCs; the material itself was cDNA or gDNA.

Per the original data handling: Estimates of nucleated cell counts were drawn from the amplification of reference gene primers. Here immunoSEQ multiplex PCR was the method, and the copy in TCRdb shows in-frame clones only, minus some. That table supplies the V and J calls and clone size; D and trimming were determined from the DNA. Of more than 100,000 clones in the sample, about two thirds were seen once. CDR3 length: 15 amino acids. In germline, CDR1 is LGHDT, CDR2 YNNKEL (reference sequence). The V gene end was trimmed by 4 bases and the J gene end by 6 bases; junction bases not matched to a gene: 8.

This clonotype was obtained from a human donor with acute or convalescent COVID-19. The donor label of this sample is uncertain. What was sequenced was peripheral blood. J is TRBJ2-1 and V is TRBV3-1 (or the pseudogene TRBV3-2), with 8 bases lining up with TRBD1. The CDR3 loop is CASSREQGGRNEQFF. The CDR3 DNA is TGTGCCAGCAGCCGAGAACAGGGGGGTCGCAATGAGCAGTTCTTC.